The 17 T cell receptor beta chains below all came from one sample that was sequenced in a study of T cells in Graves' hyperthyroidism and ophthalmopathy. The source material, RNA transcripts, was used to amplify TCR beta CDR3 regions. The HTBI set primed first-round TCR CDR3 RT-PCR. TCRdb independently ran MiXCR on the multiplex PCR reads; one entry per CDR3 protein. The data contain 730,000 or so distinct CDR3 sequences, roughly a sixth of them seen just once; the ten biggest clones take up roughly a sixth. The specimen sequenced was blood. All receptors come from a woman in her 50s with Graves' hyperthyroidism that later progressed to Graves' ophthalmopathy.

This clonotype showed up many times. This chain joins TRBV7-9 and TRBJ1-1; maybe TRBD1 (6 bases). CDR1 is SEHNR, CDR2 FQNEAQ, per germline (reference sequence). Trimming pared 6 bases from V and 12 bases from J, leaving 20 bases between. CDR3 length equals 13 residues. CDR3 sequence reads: CASRKQGGRGTFF. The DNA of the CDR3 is TGTGCCAGCAGAAAACAAGGAGGCAGGGGAACTTTCTTT.

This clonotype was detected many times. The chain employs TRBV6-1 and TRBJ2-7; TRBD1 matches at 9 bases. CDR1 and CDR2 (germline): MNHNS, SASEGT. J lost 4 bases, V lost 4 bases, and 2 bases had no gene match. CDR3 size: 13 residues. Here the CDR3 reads CASSGDREYEQYF. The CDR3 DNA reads TGTGCCAGCAGTGGGGACAGGGAGTACGAGCAGTACTTC.

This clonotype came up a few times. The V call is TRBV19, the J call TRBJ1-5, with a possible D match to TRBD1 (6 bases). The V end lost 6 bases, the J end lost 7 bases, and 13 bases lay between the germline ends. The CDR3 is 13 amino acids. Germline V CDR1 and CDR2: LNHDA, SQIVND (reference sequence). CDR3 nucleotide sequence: TGTGCCAGTAGAACAGGGCCCCCGCAGCCCCAGCATTTT. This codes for CASRTGPPQPQHF.

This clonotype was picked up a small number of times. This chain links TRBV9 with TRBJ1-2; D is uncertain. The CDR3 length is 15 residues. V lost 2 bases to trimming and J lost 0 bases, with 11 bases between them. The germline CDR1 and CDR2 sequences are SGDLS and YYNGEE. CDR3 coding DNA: TGTGCCAGCAGCGTGGGAGATGCAACTAACTATGGCTACACCTTC. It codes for CASSVGDATNYGYTF.

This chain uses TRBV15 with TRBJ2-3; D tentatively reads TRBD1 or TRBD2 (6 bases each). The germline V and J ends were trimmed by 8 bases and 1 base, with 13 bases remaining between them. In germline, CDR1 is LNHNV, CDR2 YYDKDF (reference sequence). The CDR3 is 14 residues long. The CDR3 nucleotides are TGTGCCACCGACCGAGGGGGGCGCACAGATACGCAGTATTTT. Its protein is CATDRGGRTDTQYF.

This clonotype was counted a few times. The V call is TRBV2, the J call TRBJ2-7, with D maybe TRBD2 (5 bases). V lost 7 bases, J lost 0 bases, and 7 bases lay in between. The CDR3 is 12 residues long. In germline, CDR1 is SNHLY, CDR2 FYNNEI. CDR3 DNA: TGTGCCAGCATGGGGAGCTCCTACGAGCAGTACTTC. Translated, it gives CASMGSSYEQYF.

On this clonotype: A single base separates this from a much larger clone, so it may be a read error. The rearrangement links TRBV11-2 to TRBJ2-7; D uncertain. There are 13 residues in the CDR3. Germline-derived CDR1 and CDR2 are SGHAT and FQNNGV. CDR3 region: CASSSPPDHERYF. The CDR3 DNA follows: TGTGCCAGCTCTAGTCCCCCGGACCACGAGCGGTACTTC.

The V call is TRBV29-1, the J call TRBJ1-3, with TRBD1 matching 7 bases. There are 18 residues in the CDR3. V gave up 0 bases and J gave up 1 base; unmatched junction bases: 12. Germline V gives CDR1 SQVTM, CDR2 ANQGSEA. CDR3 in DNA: TGCAGCGTTGAAGATGCAGGGGACAGATATAATTCTGGAAACACCATATATTTT. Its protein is CSVEDAGDRYNSGNTIYF.

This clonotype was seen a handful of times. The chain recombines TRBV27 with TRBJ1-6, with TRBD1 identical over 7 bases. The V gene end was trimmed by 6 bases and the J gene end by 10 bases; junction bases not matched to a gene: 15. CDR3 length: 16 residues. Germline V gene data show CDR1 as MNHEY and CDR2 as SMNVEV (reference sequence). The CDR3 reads CASSWKRGTVQSPLHF. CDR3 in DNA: TGTGCCAGCAGCTGGAAGCGCGGGACAGTACAATCACCCCTCCACTTT.

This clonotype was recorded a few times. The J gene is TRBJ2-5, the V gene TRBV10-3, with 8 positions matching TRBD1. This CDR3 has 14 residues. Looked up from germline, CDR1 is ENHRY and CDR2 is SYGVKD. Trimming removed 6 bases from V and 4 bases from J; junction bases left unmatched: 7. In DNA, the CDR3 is TGTGCCATCAGCTCGAGGACAGGGAGAGAGACCCAGTACTTC. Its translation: CAISSRTGRETQYF.

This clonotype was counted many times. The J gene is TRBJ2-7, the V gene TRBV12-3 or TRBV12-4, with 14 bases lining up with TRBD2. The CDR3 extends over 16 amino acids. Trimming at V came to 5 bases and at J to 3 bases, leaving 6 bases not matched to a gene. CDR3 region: CASSPGTSGGLYEQYF. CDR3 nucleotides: TGTGCCAGCAGTCCTGGGACTAGCGGGGGTCTCTACGAGCAGTACTTC.

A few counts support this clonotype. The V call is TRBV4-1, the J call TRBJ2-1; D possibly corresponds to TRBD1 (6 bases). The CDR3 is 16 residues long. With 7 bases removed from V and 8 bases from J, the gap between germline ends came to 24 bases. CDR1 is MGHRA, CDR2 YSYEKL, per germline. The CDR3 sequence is CASTNQLQGWVDEQFF. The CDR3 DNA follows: TGCGCCAGCACCAACCAACTCCAGGGGTGGGTCGATGAGCAGTTCTTC.

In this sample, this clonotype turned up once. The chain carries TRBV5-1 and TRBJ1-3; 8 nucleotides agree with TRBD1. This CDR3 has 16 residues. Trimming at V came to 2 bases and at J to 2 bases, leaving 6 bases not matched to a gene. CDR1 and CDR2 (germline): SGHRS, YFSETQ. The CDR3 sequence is CASSLPGGGPGNTIYF. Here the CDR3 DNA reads TGCGCCAGCAGCTTACCAGGGGGCGGCCCTGGAAACACCATATATTTT. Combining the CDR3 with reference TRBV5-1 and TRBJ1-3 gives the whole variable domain KAGVTQTPRYLIKTRGQQVTLSCSPISGHRSVSWYQQTPGQGLQFLFEYFSETQRNKGNFPGRFSGRQFSNSRSEMNVSTLELGDSALYLCASSLPGGGPGNTIYFGEGSWLTVV.

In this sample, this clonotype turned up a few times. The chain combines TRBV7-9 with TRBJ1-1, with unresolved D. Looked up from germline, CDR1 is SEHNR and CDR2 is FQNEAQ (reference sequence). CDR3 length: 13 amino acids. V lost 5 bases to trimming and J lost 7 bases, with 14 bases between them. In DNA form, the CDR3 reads TGTGCCAGCAGCCACATTAATCAGGATGAAGCTTTCTTT. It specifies CASSHINQDEAFF.

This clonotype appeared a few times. The CDR3 DNA follows: TGTGCCAGCAGGCTCCAAGCTAGCGGGGGGGCTTTTACGCAGTATTTT. It encodes CASRLQASGGAFTQYF. V gene TRBV6-1 combines with J gene TRBJ2-3; 12 nucleotides match TRBD2. The CDR3 spans 16 residues. Germline loops: CDR1 MNHNS, CDR2 SASEGT. J was trimmed by 8 bases and V by 6 bases; bases with no gene match: 12.

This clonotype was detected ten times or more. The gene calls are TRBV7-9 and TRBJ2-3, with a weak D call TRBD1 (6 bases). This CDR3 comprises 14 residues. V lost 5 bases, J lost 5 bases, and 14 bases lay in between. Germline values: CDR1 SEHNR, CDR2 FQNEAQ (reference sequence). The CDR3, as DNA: TGTGCCAGCAGCCACAGGGTGTTGGGAGATACGCAGTATTTT. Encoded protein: CASSHRVLGDTQYF.

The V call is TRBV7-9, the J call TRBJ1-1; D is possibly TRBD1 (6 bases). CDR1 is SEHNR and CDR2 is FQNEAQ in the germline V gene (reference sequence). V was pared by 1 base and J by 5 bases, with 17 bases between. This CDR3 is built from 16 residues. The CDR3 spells CASSLGGRGARTEAFF. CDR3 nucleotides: TGTGCCAGCAGCTTAGGGGGGCGGGGGGCCCGGACTGAAGCTTTCTTT.